The T cell receptor (beta chain) under discussion was sequenced for a study of identical twins. Study results and limitations: Invariant MAIT and iNKT cells may have partly biased zero-insertion analyses. Beta out-of-frame twin sharing showed a weaker excess.

Each CDR3 protein gets one entry after TCRdb re-called the 5' RACE reads with MiXCR. The data contain hundreds of thousands of distinct CDR3 sequences, more than 20% of them singletons. Trimming cost V 0 bases and J 6 bases, with 6 bases left between them. The germline CDR1 and CDR2 sequences are DFQATT and SNEGSKA (reference sequence). This CDR3 has 12 amino acids. A word on this clonotype: Its matching antigen is unknown.

These same data were also listed under a study on T cells expressing NK-cell markers. That paper adds: The TCR beta repertoires originated in sorted CD3+CD56+NKG2C+, CD3+CD56+NKG2C- and CD3+CD56-NKG2C+ T cells. Clarity on HCMV specificity was lacking for the expanded NKG2C+ T cell clones.

This chain links TRBV20-1 with TRBJ2-1, with D hard to call. This clonotype was obtained from a woman aged 18-35 years in good health. Sequencing was done on a sample of CD4+ T cells sorted from blood. This chain's CDR3 is CSARDPPNEQFF. Written as DNA, the CDR3 is TGCAGTGCTAGAGATCCCCCCAATGAGCAGTTCTTC.